The 19 T cell receptor beta chains below all came from one sample that was sequenced in a study of response to subunit inactivated influenza vaccine. TCRdb analysed the RT-PCR reads with MiXCR anew, one entry per CDR3 protein. The sample holds around 600,000 distinct CDR3 sequences, about 11% seen once. The same sample was also used in a study of T cells expressing NK-cell markers. From that second work: TCR beta cDNA was generated via 5'RACE template switching incorporating UMIs.

Here the sequenced sample was PBMCs from blood, taken on the day of vaccination. The source of these receptors is a middle-aged man who received an inactivated influenza vaccine.

The rearrangement uses TRBV7-9 and TRBJ2-5, with D possibly TRBD1 on 5 matching bases. The V end lost 3 bases, the J end lost 5 bases, and 13 bases lay between the germline ends. CDR1 is SEHNR, CDR2 FQNEAQ, per germline (reference sequence). CDR3 length equals 14 residues. The CDR3 DNA reads TGTGCCAGCAGCTTCATTTCAGGGATGGAGACCCAGTACTTC. It is translated as CASSFISGMETQYF.

This clonotype has at least ten counts. V is TRBV12-3 or TRBV12-4 and J is TRBJ2-2; TRBD2 matches 8 bases. There are 15 residues in the CDR3. After removal of 7 bases from V and 2 bases from J, the junction contained 6 bases not matched to a gene. The CDR3: CASILSGTNTGELFF. CDR3 bases: TGTGCCAGCATCCTTAGCGGGACCAACACCGGGGAGCTGTTTTTT.

This clonotype was found a few times. The chain couples TRBV9 to TRBJ2-2, with TRBD2 identical over 14 bases. Germline V gene lookup returns CDR1 SGDLS and CDR2 YYNGEE. Trimming took 1 base from V and 5 from J; bases not matched to a gene: 7. The CDR3 has 18 amino acids. CDR3 in DNA: TGTGCCAGCAGCGTACTGGGACTAGCGGGAGCGGTTACCGGGGAGCTGTTTTTT. Translation gives CASSVLGLAGAVTGELFF.

This clonotype appeared a few times. V is TRBV12-3 or TRBV12-4 and J is TRBJ1-4, with unresolved D. The CDR3 contains 12 residues. V was trimmed by 7 bases and J by 4 bases, leaving 7 bases between them. CDR3 in DNA: TGTGCCAGCACGATGGGTAATGAAAAACTGTTTTTT. This gives the protein CASTMGNEKLFF.

This clonotype was counted between two and nine times. V usage is TRBV11-2 and J usage is TRBJ2-2; tentative D call: TRBD2 (6 bases). Trimming shortened V by 5 bases and J by 7 bases, and 14 bases separated the two germline ends. This CDR3 region has 14 residues. In germline, CDR1 is SGHAT, CDR2 FQNNGV. Written as DNA, the CDR3 is TGTGCCAGCAGCCCCTATCTGGGGGGCGGGGAGCTGTTTTTT. This codes for CASSPYLGGGELFF. Looking up the rest from reference TRBV11-2 and TRBJ2-2 gives the full variable domain: EAGVAQSPRYKIIEKRQSVAFWCNPISGHATLYWYQQILGQGPKLLIQFQNNGVVDDSQLPKDRFSAERLKGVDSTLKIQPAKLEDSAVYLCASSPYLGGGELFFGEGSRLTVL.

The gene calls are TRBV5-1 and TRBJ2-1, with 10 bases identical to TRBD2. Losses at the gene ends were 0 bases for V and 5 bases for J; bases not matched to a gene: 8. Germline V gene data show CDR1 as SGHRS and CDR2 as YFSETQ. The CDR3 consists of 17 residues. CDR3 protein: CASSLDGRLAGDNEQFF. Written as DNA, the CDR3 is TGCGCCAGCAGCTTGGATGGGAGACTAGCGGGCGACAATGAGCAGTTCTTC.

This clonotype was detected ten times or more. The CDR3, as DNA: TGTGCCAGCAGTTCCCGGCGGGGGAACACTGAAGCTTTCTTT. This gives the protein CASSSRRGNTEAFF. This chain links TRBV6-2 or TRBV6-3 with TRBJ1-1; D is uncertain. CDR1 MNHEY and CDR2 SVGEGT come from the germline V gene. Trimming removed 4 bases from V and 1 base from J, with 10 bases in between. The CDR3 has 14 residues.

There are a few counts of this clonotype. Here the CDR3 DNA reads TGTGCCAGCAGCCAAGGGCTGGTCGCCGAGCAGTACTTC. This encodes CASSQGLVAEQYF. V is TRBV4-2 and J is TRBJ2-7; D ambiguous. This CDR3 contains 13 residues. V shed 1 base and J shed 6 bases, with 10 bases lying between them. Germline CDR1 is LGHNA and CDR2 is YNFKEQ.

V gene TRBV20-1 combines with J gene TRBJ1-3, with D possibly matching TRBD1 (6 bases). The CDR3 extends over 14 amino acids. Trimming took off 5 bases at V and 0 bases at J, with 11 bases between the two ends. Germline V lookup: CDR1 DFQATT, CDR2 SNEGSKA (reference sequence). CDR3 sequence reads: CSAGLQGSGNTIYF. For the CDR3, the DNA is TGCAGTGCTGGACTACAGGGCTCTGGAAACACCATATATTTT.

This clonotype was seen a few times. The V and J genes are TRBV28 and TRBJ2-3; the D gene is possibly TRBD2 (6 bases). CDR3 length: 15 residues. Between the trimmed V and J ends, which lost 3 bases and 4 bases, there was a span of 14 bases. Germline CDR1 and CDR2: MDHEN and SYDVKM. CDR3 nucleotide sequence: TGTGCCAGCAGTTTGGGGGGTTTTAGATCAGATACGCAGTATTTT. Translating it yields CASSLGGFRSDTQYF.

The rearrangement joins TRBV12-3 or TRBV12-4 to TRBJ2-5, with 10 bases fitting TRBD2. With 6 bases clipped from V and 5 bases from J, the junction kept 6 bases outside the gene matches. The CDR3 is 14 residues long. CDR3 residues: CASSLGTSDETQYF. The CDR3, as DNA: TGTGCCAGCAGCCTTGGGACTAGCGACGAGACCCAGTACTTC.

The chain employs TRBV12-3 or TRBV12-4 and TRBJ2-5, with a tentative D call TRBD2 (5 bases). The V end lost 6 bases, the J end lost 4 bases, and 12 bases lay between the germline ends. This CDR3 is 13 amino acids long. In DNA, the CDR3 is TGTGCCAGCAGACCGGGAAGACGAGAGACCCAGTACTTC. Protein product: CASRPGRRETQYF.

This clonotype showed up just a few times. The chain combines TRBV7-9 with TRBJ2-3; 8 nucleotides match TRBD2. The CDR3 spans 14 residues. Per the germline V gene, CDR1 is SEHNR and CDR2 is FQNEAQ (reference sequence). V lost 5 bases and J lost 7; bases outside the gene matches: 8. This CDR3 is CASSDLSGGYTQYF. CDR3 in DNA: TGTGCCAGCAGCGACCTGAGCGGGGGTTATACGCAGTATTTT.

V and J are TRBV14 and TRBJ2-3, with D hard to call. CDR1 and CDR2 (germline): SGHDN, FVKESK. The V end was cut by 1 base, the J end by 3 bases, with 8 bases between. The CDR3 is made up of 14 amino acids. This CDR3 reads CASSQGSATDTQYF. CDR3 nucleotide sequence: TGTGCCAGCAGCCAAGGTTCGGCTACAGATACGCAGTATTTT.

This clonotype was counted only a few times. The CDR3 DNA sequence: TGTGCCAGCAGCGTAGGTCTAGCGGAGAGGAATGAGCAGTTCTTC. It specifies CASSVGLAERNEQFF. V gene TRBV9 combines with J gene TRBJ2-1; TRBD2 matches at 7 bases. V lost 0 bases to trimming and J lost 7 bases; unmatched junction nucleotides: 7. From germline, CDR1 is SGDLS and CDR2 YYNGEE. The CDR3 is 15 amino acids. The entire variable domain, with the rest obtained from reference TRBV9 and TRBJ2-1, is as follows: DSGVTQTPKHLITATGQRVTLRCSPRSGDLSVYWYQQSLDQGLQFLIQYYNGEERAKGNILERFSAQQFPDLHSELNLSSLELGDSALYFCASSVGLAERNEQFFGPGTRLTVL.

In this sample, this clonotype turned up many times. V and J are TRBV12-3 or TRBV12-4 and TRBJ2-3; 7 positions match TRBD1. Trimming removed 3 bases from V and 3 bases from J; junction bases left unmatched: 3. This CDR3 comprises 14 residues. This CDR3 is CASSFRGQTDTQYF. For the CDR3, the DNA is TGTGCCAGCAGTTTTCGGGGACAGACAGATACGCAGTATTTT.

This clonotype was observed at least ten times. At one end, the junction sequence differs from germline, possibly due to a read error. The V and J genes are TRBV5-1 and TRBJ2-7; 7 nucleotides agree with TRBD1. CDR3 length: 13 residues. The germline CDR1 and CDR2 sequences are SGHRS and YFSETQ. The CDR3 loop reads CASSLGQDYEQYF. The CDR3 coding sequence is TGTGCCAGCAGCCTTGGACAGGACTACGAGCAGTACTTC.

This clonotype was picked up a small number of times. The chain recombines TRBV27 with TRBJ1-5; weak D call: TRBD1 (5 bases). V lost 10 bases and J lost 5, with 12 bases in between. There are 12 residues in the CDR3. The V gene's germline CDR1 is MNHEY and CDR2 SMNVEV (reference sequence). The CDR3 sequence: CATGDWDQPQHF. In DNA form, the CDR3 reads TGTGCCACCGGGGACTGGGATCAGCCCCAGCATTTT.

This clonotype was detected a few times. The chain uses TRBV5-1 and TRBJ2-3; D gene unclear. This CDR3 comprises 14 residues. Trimming took off 1 base at V and 4 bases at J, with 10 bases between the two ends. CDR1 and CDR2 from the germline V gene are SGHRS and YFSETQ. The CDR3 spells CASSLWMTPDTQYF. CDR3 sequence (DNA): TGCGCCAGCAGCTTGTGGATGACTCCAGATACGCAGTATTTT.